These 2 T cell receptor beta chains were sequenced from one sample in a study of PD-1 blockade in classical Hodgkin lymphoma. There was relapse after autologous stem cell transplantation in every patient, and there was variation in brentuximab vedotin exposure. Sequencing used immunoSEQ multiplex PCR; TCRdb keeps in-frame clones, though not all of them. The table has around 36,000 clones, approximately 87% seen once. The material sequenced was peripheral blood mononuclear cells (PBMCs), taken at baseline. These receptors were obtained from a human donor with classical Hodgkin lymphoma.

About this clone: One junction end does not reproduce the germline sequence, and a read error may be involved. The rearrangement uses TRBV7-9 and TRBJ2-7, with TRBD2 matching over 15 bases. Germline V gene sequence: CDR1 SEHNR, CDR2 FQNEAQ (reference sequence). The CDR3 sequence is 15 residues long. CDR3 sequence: CASSLEGGLAGGPLF. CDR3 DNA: TGTGCCAGCAGCTTAGAAGGAGGACTAGCGGGAGGGCCACTCTTC.

CDR3 bases: TGTGCCAGCAGCTTGGCCGCGGACGGCTACAATGAGCAGTTCTTC. Protein sequence: CASSLAADGYNEQFF. J is TRBJ2-1 and V is TRBV5-4; no clear D. The germline V gene encodes CDR1 SGHNT and CDR2 YYREEE (reference sequence). This CDR3 region has 15 residues. The V gene lost 0 bases and the J gene lost 3 bases, with 10 bases spanning the gap.